These T cell receptor beta chains were read from a single sample in a study of T cells in Graves' hyperthyroidism and ophthalmopathy. TCRdb analysed the multiplex PCR reads with MiXCR anew, one entry per CDR3 protein. The sample records about 570,000 distinct CDR3 sequences, more than 45% being singletons. The sequencing input was peripheral blood or thyroid tissue (not recorded which). The receptors here all came from an adult woman with Graves' disease, either hyperthyroidism or ophthalmopathy (not recorded which). Each CDR3 is given with its conserved first and last residue. The order of the fields is D gene, V gene, clone size, J gene, CDR3 protein, CDR3 DNA. A D gene is named only where the DNA matches it firmly. Size is omitted from some rows. Given values are once, few, many or a class for expanded clones.

.	TRBV10-3	few	TRBJ2-3	CAITQDYLTDTQYF	TGTGCCATCACCCAGGACTACCTCACAGATACGCAGTATTTT
TRBD1	TRBV29-1	.	TRBJ2-7	CSVAGQGGLEQYF	TGCAGCGTCGCGGGACAGGGAGGACTTGAGCAGTACTTC
TRBD1	TRBV4-1	many	TRBJ1-5	CASSHNRGSQPQHF	TGCGCCAGCAGCCACAACAGGGGGAGTCAGCCCCAGCATTTT
.	TRBV7-3	.	TRBJ1-5	CAGSLTVVKGNQPQHF	TGTGCCGGCAGCTTAACGGTCGTAAAGGGCAATCAGCCCCAGCATTTT
TRBD1	TRBV28	few	TRBJ2-5	CASSRTGEIHQETQYF	TGTGCCAGCAGTAGAACAGGGGAAATCCACCAAGAGACCCAGTACTTC
.	TRBV20-1	many	TRBJ2-7	CSASTGTEVNEQYF	TGCAGTGCGAGTACCGGGACGGAAGTCAACGAGCAGTACTTC
.	TRBV7-9	.	TRBJ1-4	CASSLSGTSEKLFF	TGTGCCAGCAGCTTATCCGGGACGTCTGAAAAACTGTTTTTT
.	TRBV20-1	many	TRBJ2-7	CSAMGIGRQRGEQYF	TGCAGTGCGATGGGAATCGGGCGCCAGCGAGGAGAGCAGTACTTC
.	TRBV27	.	TRBJ1-5	CASSQRGDNQPQHF	TGTGCCAGCTCTCAGAGGGGAGACAATCAGCCCCAGCATTTT
TRBD2	TRBV7-9	.	TRBJ2-5	CASSSGTSGTGETQYF	TGTGCCAGCAGCTCCGGGACTAGCGGAACCGGGGAGACCCAGTACTTC
.	TRBV29-1	.	TRBJ1-1	CSASQSFGGRTEAFF	TGCAGTGCTAGTCAATCGTTCGGGGGCCGCACTGAAGCTTTCTTT
TRBD1	TRBV15	.	TRBJ2-7	CATSRDEGQGWSYEQYF	TGTGCCACCAGCAGAGACGAGGGACAGGGTTGGAGCTACGAGCAGTACTTC
TRBD1	TRBV7-9	few	TRBJ1-6	CASSFQGQGESPLHF	TGTGCCAGCAGCTTTCAGGGACAGGGGGAATCACCCCTCCACTTT
TRBD1	TRBV30	many	TRBJ1-2	CAWRGTVYGYTF	TGTGCCTGGAGGGGGACAGTATATGGCTACACCTTC
.	TRBV5-5	many	TRBJ1-2	CASSLAVGTGTF	.
.	TRBV15	many	TRBJ1-1	CATSRDRGSEAFF	TGTGCCACCAGCAGAGATCGGGGGAGTGAAGCTTTCTTT
TRBD1	TRBV10-3	.	TRBJ1-3	CAIREGASGNTIYF	TGTGCCATCAGAGAGGGGGCGAGTGGAAACACCATATATTTT